This T cell receptor beta chain was captured in a study of T cells after yellow fever vaccination. For TCR, cDNA came from 5'RACE template switching, which added a universal primer site and UMIs. TCRdb processed the 5' RACE reads anew with MiXCR; each CDR3 protein has one entry. Counted here are about 300,000 distinct CDR3 sequences, 3% to 4.5% occurring once; the ten biggest clones make up 20% to 25%. Germline CDR1 and CDR2: SGHVS and FQNEAQ. Deletions cut 2 bases from V and 4 bases from J, with 15 bases between. This CDR3 spans 15 amino acids. This clonotype was detected only a few times. As yet, its antigen is unknown. Whole-study results and caveats: Re-detected after boosting: most primary clones, around 96% of CD4 and roughly 88% of CD8. Only a minor proportion of clonotypes was detected across both CD4 and CD8 compartments.

The sequence was collected from a man younger than 30 who received the YFV17D yellow fever vaccine. The chain recombines TRBV7-8 with TRBJ2-7, with D unclear. The specimen comprised PBMCs, sampled 5 days after the yellow fever booster vaccination. The CDR3 DNA follows: TGTGCCAGCAGCTTACCCCAACCTAGAGAGTACGAGCAGTACGTC. It yields the protein CASSLPQPREYEQYV.